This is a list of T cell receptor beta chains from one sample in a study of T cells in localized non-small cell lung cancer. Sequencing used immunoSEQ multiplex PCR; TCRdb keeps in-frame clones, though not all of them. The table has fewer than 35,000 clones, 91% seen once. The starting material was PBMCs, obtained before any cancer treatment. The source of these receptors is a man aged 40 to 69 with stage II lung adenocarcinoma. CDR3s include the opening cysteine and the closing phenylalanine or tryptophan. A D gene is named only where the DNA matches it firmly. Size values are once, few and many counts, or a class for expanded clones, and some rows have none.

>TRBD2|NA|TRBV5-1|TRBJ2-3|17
TGCGCCAGCAGCTTCCTTAGCGGGAGTGGGGTCACAGATACGCAGTATTTT
CASSFLSGSGVTDTQYF
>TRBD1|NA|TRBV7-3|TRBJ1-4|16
TGTGCCAGCAGTATAACAGGGGCCGTAACTAATGAAAAACTGTTTTTT
CASSITGAVTNEKLFF
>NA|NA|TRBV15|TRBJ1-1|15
TGTGCCACCAGCAGGACCGGCCCTTATAACACTGAAGCTTTCTTT
CATSRTGPYNTEAFF
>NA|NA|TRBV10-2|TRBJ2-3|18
TGCGCCAGCAGTGAGTTAGCGCTGCTTTCGGAGGGCACAGATACGCAGTATTTT
CASSELALLSEGTDTQYF
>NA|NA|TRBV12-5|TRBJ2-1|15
TGTGCTAGTGGCCGGGAGGACAGGGACGACAATGAGCAGTTCTTC
CASGREDRDDNEQFF
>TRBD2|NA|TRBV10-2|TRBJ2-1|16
TGCGCCAGCAGTCAGAACTTTGGCGGGAGGGACAATGAGCAGTTCTTC
CASSQNFGGRDNEQFF
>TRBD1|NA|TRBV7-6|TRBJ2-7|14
TGTGCCAGCAGCGTTCTTACAGGGGGCGGCGAGCAGTACTTC
CASSVLTGGGEQYF
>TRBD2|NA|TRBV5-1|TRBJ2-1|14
TGCGCCAGTACACTAGCGGGGTCTCACAGTGAGCAGTTCTTC
CASTLAGSHSEQFF
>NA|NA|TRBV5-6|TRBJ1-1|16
TGTGCCAGCAGCCTTCTAGGGGGTGGTTCGGACACTGAAGCTTTCTTT
CASSLLGGGSDTEAFF
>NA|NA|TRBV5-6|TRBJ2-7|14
TGTGCCAGCAGCGGCGCGGAGGTATCATACGAGCAGTACTTC
CASSGAEVSYEQYF
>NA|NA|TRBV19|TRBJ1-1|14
TGTGCCAGTAGTATAGTAAACAGAAACACTGAAGCTTTCTTT
CASSIVNRNTEAFF
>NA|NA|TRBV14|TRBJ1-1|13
TGTGCCAGCAGTCTCGGGAGGAACACTGAAGCTTTCTTT
CASSLGRNTEAFF
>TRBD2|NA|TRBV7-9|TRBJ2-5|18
TGTGCCAGCAGTTATTATTCGGGACTAGCGGGAAGGGAGGAGACCCAGTACTTC
CASSYYSGLAGREETQYF
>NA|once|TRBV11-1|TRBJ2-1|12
TGTGCCAGCAGCTTTGATTTGGGTGAGCAGTTCTTC
CASSFDLGEQFF
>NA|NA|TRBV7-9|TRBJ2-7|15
TGTGCCAGCAGTCTGACGCGGGGCGCAGCCCACGAGCAGTACTTC
CASSLTRGAAHEQYF
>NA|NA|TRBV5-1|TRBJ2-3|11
TGCGCCAGCAGCTTCCAGGATACGCAGTATTTT
CASSFQDTQYF
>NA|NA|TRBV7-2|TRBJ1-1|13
TGTGCCAGCAGCCAATCAGGGGTATCTGAAGCTTTCTTT
CASSQSGVSEAFF
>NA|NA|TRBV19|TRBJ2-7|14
TGTGCCAGTAGTGATGGGCAGCCTTACTACGAGCAGTACTTC
CASSDGQPYYEQYF
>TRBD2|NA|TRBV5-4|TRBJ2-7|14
TGTGCCAGCAGCCTTCAGGTAGCGGGGAACGAGCAGTACTTC
CASSLQVAGNEQYF
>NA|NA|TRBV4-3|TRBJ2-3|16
TGCGCCAGCAGCCAAGATGCACGACATTCAACGGATACGCAGTATTTT
CASSQDARHSTDTQYF
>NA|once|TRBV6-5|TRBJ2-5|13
TGTGCCAGCAGTTACTCGGTCAAAGAGACCCAGTACTTC
CASSYSVKETQYF
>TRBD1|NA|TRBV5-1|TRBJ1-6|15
TGCGCCAGCAGCCTTGTCCAGGGGGCATATTCACCCCTCCACTTT
CASSLVQGAYSPLHF
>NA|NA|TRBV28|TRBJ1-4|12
TGTGCCAGCAGAGGGGGGGGTGAAAAACTGTTTTTT
CASRGGGEKLFF
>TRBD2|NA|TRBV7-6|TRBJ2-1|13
TGTGCCAGCAGCCCCCAGCGGGAGGGTGAGCAGTTCTTC
CASSPQREGEQFF
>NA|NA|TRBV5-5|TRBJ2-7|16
TGTGCCATCCCACAGGACGGTTTCTATACCTCCTACGAGCAGTACTTC
CAIPQDGFYTSYEQYF
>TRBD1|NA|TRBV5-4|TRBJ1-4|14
TGTGCCAGCAGCTTTGACAGGGGTAATGAAAAACTGTTTTTT
CASSFDRGNEKLFF
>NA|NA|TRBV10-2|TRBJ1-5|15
TGCGCCAGCAGTGAGAATCGGGGGGCGAGCCAGCCCCAGCATTTT
CASSENRGASQPQHF
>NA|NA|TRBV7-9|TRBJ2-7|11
TGTGCCAGCAGCCCAACCTACGAGCAGTACTTC
CASSPTYEQYF
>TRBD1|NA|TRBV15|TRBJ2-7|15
TGTGCCACCAGCACCCCCAGGGGACAGTCCTACGAGCAGTACTTC
CATSTPRGQSYEQYF
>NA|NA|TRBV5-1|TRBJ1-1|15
TGCGCCAGCAGCCCTAGACCGGGGGGAGACACTGAAGCTTTCTTT
CASSPRPGGDTEAFF
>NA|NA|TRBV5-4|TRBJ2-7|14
TGTGCCAGCAGCAAGAAGGACAGCTCCTACGAGCAGTACTTC
CASSKKDSSYEQYF
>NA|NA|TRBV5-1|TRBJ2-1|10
TGCGCCAGCAGCTTGGTTGAGCAGTTCTTC
CASSLVEQFF
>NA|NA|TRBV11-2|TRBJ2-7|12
TGTGCCAGCAGCTTCTCGGGTGGGGAGCAGTACTTC
CASSFSGGEQYF
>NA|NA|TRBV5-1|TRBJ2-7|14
TGCGCCAGCAGCTTCCGAGCTGGTAGCCACGAGCAGTACTTC
CASSFRAGSHEQYF
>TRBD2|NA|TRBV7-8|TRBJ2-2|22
TGTGCCAGCAGCCCACAACGTCCCGCCGGGACTAGCGGGAGAACGAACACCGGGGAGCTGTTTTTT
CASSPQRPAGTSGRTNTGELFF
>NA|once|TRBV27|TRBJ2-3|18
TGTGCCAGCAGCCCCGGGTGGACAGTGGGGAGGGGCACAGATACGCAGTATTTT
CASSPGWTVGRGTDTQYF
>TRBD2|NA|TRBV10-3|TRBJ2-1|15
TGTGCCATCAGTGAGTCGGGACTAGCGGCCAATGAGCAGTTCTTC
CAISESGLAANEQFF
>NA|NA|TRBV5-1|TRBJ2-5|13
TGCGCCAGCAGCTTACGGAAGTTGGAGACCCAGTACTTC
CASSLRKLETQYF
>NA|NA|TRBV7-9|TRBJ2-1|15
TGTGCCAGCACCACCTGGTCCGGGGGGCGGAATGAGCAGTTCTTC
CASTTWSGGRNEQFF
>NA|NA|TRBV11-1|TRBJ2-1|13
TGTGCCAGCAGCCGGGGGCTGGGGGATGAGCAGTTCTTC
CASSRGLGDEQFF
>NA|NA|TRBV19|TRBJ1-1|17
TGTGCCAGTAGTATAGACGGTCCAGGCATCTTGAACACTGAAGCTTTCTTT
CASSIDGPGILNTEAFF